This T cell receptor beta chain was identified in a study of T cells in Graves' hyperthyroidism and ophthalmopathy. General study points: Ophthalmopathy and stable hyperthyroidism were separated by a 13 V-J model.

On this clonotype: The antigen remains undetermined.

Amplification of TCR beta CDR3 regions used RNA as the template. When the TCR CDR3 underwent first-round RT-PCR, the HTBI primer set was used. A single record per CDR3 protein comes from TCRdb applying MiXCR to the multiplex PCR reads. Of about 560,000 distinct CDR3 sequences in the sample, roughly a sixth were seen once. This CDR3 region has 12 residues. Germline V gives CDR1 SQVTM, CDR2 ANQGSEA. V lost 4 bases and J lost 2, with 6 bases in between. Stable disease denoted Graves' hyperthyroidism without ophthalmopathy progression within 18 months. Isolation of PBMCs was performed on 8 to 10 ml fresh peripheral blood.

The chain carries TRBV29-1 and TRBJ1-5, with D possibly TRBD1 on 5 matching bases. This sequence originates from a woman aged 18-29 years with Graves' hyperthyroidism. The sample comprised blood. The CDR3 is CSVVQGNQPQHF. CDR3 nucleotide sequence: TGCAGCGTTGTACAGGGCAATCAGCCCCAGCATTTT.